This entry lists 25 T cell receptor beta chains sequenced from one sample in a study of blood T cells in healthy people across ages. Primers used in a second PCR of roughly 6 to 12 cycles were a sample-barcoded 5' primer and a J-beta primer mix. TCRdb reprocessed the 5' RACE reads via MiXCR and lists one record per CDR3 protein. The repertoire holds about 1.7 million distinct CDR3 sequences, with about 28% as singletons. The sample consisted of blood. The receptor set was obtained from a woman aged 25-40 years in good health.

In the case of this clonotype: Since a much larger clone is just one base distant, this may be a read error. The gene calls are TRBV28 and TRBJ2-7; D is perhaps TRBD2 (6 bases). V was shortened by 5 bases and J by 0 bases, with 14 bases between the two germline ends. The CDR3 sequence is 15 residues long. Germline V gene sequence: CDR1 MDHEN, CDR2 SYDVKM. The CDR3 is CASSLGDLSSYEQYF. CDR3 bases: TGTGCCAGCAGTCTCGGGGACTTAAGCTCCTACGAGCAGTACTTC.

Remarks on this clonotype: This sequence may be a read error, since a much larger clone differs from it by one base. J is TRBJ2-4 and V is TRBV10-2; D not certain. Matching the DNA end better, TRBJ2-7 makes the J call doubtful. This CDR3 region has 13 residues. Germline V lookup: CDR1 WSHSY, CDR2 SAAADI. The CDR3 sequence is CTSSDSPTYEQYF. The CDR3 DNA reads as TGCACCAGCAGTGACTCCCCTACCTACGAGCAGTACTTC.

V gene TRBV6-5 combines with J gene TRBJ2-3; D not certain. The V end lost 10 bases, the J end lost 6 bases, and 14 bases lay between the germline ends. CDR1 and CDR2 from the germline V gene are MNHEY and SVGAGI. The CDR3 sequence is 12 residues long. DNA of the CDR3: TGTGCCAACATCATATTTCGGGATACGCAGTATTTT. It specifies CANIIFRDTQYF.

This sequence joins TRBV7-2 and TRBJ2-5, with D possibly being TRBD1 or TRBD2 (6 bases each). Germline assignment: CDR1 SGHTA and CDR2 FQGNSA. This CDR3 has 15 residues. V dropped 2 bases and J dropped 1 base, with 11 bases sitting between them. CDR3 sequence (DNA): TGTGCCAGCAGCTTATACGAGGGGGGCCAAGAGACCCAGTACTTC. It is translated as CASSLYEGGQETQYF.

This clonotype was detected only a few times. The germline gene is not matched at one end of the junction; a read error may be the cause. This chain links TRBV5-6 with TRBJ2-7; a weak D match, TRBD1 (7 bases). In germline, CDR1 is SGHDT, CDR2 YYEEEE. The CDR3 loop spans 18 amino acids. The CDR3 DNA reads as TGTGCCAGCAGCTTGGGGCTTATAAGCAGGGGGGTAAACTACGGGCAGTACTTC. Amino acids: CASSLGLISRGVNYGQYF.

This clonotype was picked up many times. This chain connects TRBV7-9 to TRBJ1-2; D is unclear. The CDR3 contains 12 residues. Trimming pared 1 base from V and 6 bases from J, leaving 6 bases between. The V gene's germline CDR1 is SEHNR and CDR2 FQNEAQ (reference sequence). CDR3 DNA sequence: TGTGCCAGCAGCTTAGGGTTCAATGGCTACACCTTC. This sequence encodes CASSLGFNGYTF. The complete variable domain, with remaining parts taken from reference TRBV7-9 and TRBJ1-2, reads DTGVSQNPRHKITKRGQNVTFRCDPISEHNRLYWYRQTLGQGPEFLTYFQNEAQLEKSRLLSDRFSAERPKGSFSTLEIQRTEQGDSAMYLCASSLGFNGYTFGSGTRLTVV.

There are a few counts of this clonotype. The chain employs TRBV20-1 and TRBJ2-1; D remains ambiguous. The CDR3 length is 11 residues. The germline gives CDR1 DFQATT, CDR2 SNEGSKA (reference sequence). V was trimmed by 6 bases and J by 10 bases, leaving 13 bases between them. Written as DNA, the CDR3 is TGCAGTGCAACCCCCCTACTAGAGCAGTTCTTC. Residues: CSATPLLEQFF.

The chain is built from TRBV4-1 and TRBJ2-1; D is uncertain. The germline V gene has CDR1 MGHRA and CDR2 YSYEKL. Between the trimmed V and J ends, which lost 4 bases and 0 bases, there was a span of 16 bases. The CDR3 extends over 17 amino acids. CDR3 loop: CASSPMDGKSSYNEQFF. The CDR3 region has the DNA TGCGCCAGCAGCCCGATGGACGGTAAGAGCTCCTACAATGAGCAGTTCTTC.

The chain recombines TRBV2 with TRBJ2-1, with 8 nucleotides matching TRBD2. The V and J ends lost 11 bases and 8 bases, in that order; junction bases with no gene match: 14. The CDR3 is 14 residues long. The germline V gene has CDR1 SNHLY and CDR2 FYNNEI. The CDR3 is CAGRWTSTDHEQFF. CDR3 coding DNA: TGTGCCGGCCGTTGGACTAGCACGGACCATGAGCAGTTCTTC.

Many counts were recorded for this clonotype. The V call is TRBV11-2, the J call TRBJ2-3; 11 bases line up with TRBD2. Germline-derived CDR1 and CDR2 are SGHAT and FQNNGV. The CDR3 is made up of 15 amino acids. V was pared by 2 bases and J by 5 bases, with 3 bases of the junction left unmatched. The CDR3 region has the DNA TGTGCCAGCAGCTTACTAGCGGGGGGAATAGATACGCAGTATTTT. Residues: CASSLLAGGIDTQYF.

V usage is TRBV5-1 and J usage is TRBJ1-1; D is unresolved. This CDR3 has 15 amino acids. Trimming left V 0 bases short and J 0 bases short, with 9 bases between. The V gene's germline CDR1 is SGHRS and CDR2 YFSETQ. The CDR3 sequence: CASSLEGRVNTEAFF. The CDR3 DNA reads TGCGCCAGCAGCTTGGAGGGTCGGGTGAACACTGAAGCTTTCTTT.

This clonotype was detected only a few times. The CDR3 loop is CSASSLADYEQYF. The CDR3 bases are TGCAGTGCTAGTTCCCTAGCGGACTACGAGCAGTACTTC. V usage is TRBV20-1 and J usage is TRBJ2-7, with TRBD2 matching over 7 bases. This CDR3 comprises 13 residues. V lost 3 bases and J lost 3; bases outside the gene matches: 5. The V gene's germline CDR1 is DFQATT and CDR2 SNEGSKA (reference sequence).

CDR3 DNA sequence: TGTGCCAGCAGTAGGGAGTTGGGGACTGAAGCTTTCTTT. It encodes CASSRELGTEAFF. The V gene is TRBV12-3 or TRBV12-4, the J gene TRBJ1-1, with D uncertain. CDR3 length: 13 amino acids. V lost 5 bases and J lost 5, with 12 bases in between.

The rearrangement links TRBV6-1 to TRBJ2-3, with D perhaps TRBD2 (5 bases). The length of the CDR3 is 11 residues. In germline, CDR1 is MNHNS, CDR2 SASEGT. The V end lost 4 bases, the J end lost 8 bases, and 7 bases lay between the germline ends. CDR3 protein: CASSAGVTQYF. As DNA, the CDR3 is TGTGCCAGCAGTGCCGGGGTTACGCAGTATTTT.

As DNA, the CDR3 is TGTGCCAGCAGCCGTACACCCGGGAGTGGCACCCGACGGGATGAGCAGTTCTTC. Its protein product is CASSRTPGSGTRRDEQFF. This chain links TRBV3-1 with TRBJ2-1; a weak D match, TRBD2 (6 bases). The germline V and J ends were trimmed by 4 bases and 8 bases, with 27 bases remaining between them. This CDR3 spans 18 amino acids. Germline-derived CDR1 and CDR2 are LGHDT and YNNKEL (reference sequence).

The genes are TRBV7-2 and TRBJ2-3; D gene unclear. CDR3 length: 15 amino acids. V lost 1 base, J lost 6 bases, and 14 bases lay in between. Germline CDR1 is SGHTA and CDR2 is FQGNSA. DNA for the CDR3: TGTGCCAGCAGCTTAGGGGCATGGGGAAGTGATACGCAGTATTTT. Its protein is CASSLGAWGSDTQYF.

The rearrangement uses TRBV6-6 and TRBJ1-4; 10 nucleotides line up with TRBD1. Per germline, CDR1 MNHNY and CDR2 SVGAGI (reference sequence). CDR3 length: 12 amino acids. After removal of 0 bases from V and 14 bases from J, the junction contained 0 bases not matched to a gene. The CDR3 is CASSYSGQGLFF. CDR3 in DNA: TGTGCCAGCAGTTACTCGGGACAGGGGCTGTTTTTT.

This clonotype was observed a handful of times. The chain joins TRBV11-2 to TRBJ2-1; 7 bases align to TRBD2. CDR1 SGHAT and CDR2 FQNNGV come from the germline V gene. Trimming at V came to 5 bases and at J to 7 bases, leaving 17 bases not matched to a gene. The CDR3 consists of 17 residues. The CDR3: CASSPGGAGSTINEQFF. The CDR3 DNA sequence: TGTGCCAGCAGCCCGGGAGGAGCGGGGAGTACTATAAATGAGCAGTTCTTC.

Comments on this clonotype: This may stem from a read error, because a much larger clone lies one nucleotide away. The rearrangement links TRBV6-2 or TRBV6-3 to TRBJ2-4, with a tentative D call TRBD2 (8 bases). CDR1 and CDR2 from the germline V gene are MNHEY and SVGEGT. The CDR3 runs 12 residues. With 6 bases removed from V and 15 bases from J, the gap between germline ends came to 18 bases. Here the CDR3 reads CASSRGGLVWYF. In DNA form, the CDR3 reads TGTGCCAGCAGCAGGGGGGGACTAGTGTGGTACTTC.

This clonotype was seen ten or more times. Germline is not matched at one junction end, which may reflect a read error. The CDR3 nucleotides are TGTGCCAGCAGAGCGGCCTCCTACAATGAGCAGTTCTTC. Translating it yields CASRAASYNEQFF. The J gene is TRBJ2-1, the V gene TRBV5-1, with TRBD2 as a possible D gene (5 bases). The CDR3 contains 13 residues. Germline-derived CDR1 and CDR2 are SGHRS and YFSETQ.

The CDR3 spells CASSGGLTNTQYF. The CDR3 DNA sequence: TGCGCCAGCAGTGGAGGTCTCACGAATACGCAGTATTTT. The rearrangement links TRBV10-2 to TRBJ2-3; no firm D call. CDR1 is WSHSY and CDR2 is SAAADI in the germline V gene. This CDR3 has 13 amino acids. Trimming shortened V by 4 bases and J by 7 bases, and 12 bases separated the two germline ends.

This clonotype was seen a few times. The junction departs from germline at one end; a sequencing error may be responsible. V usage is TRBV4-1 and J usage is TRBJ2-7; 9 positions agree with TRBD1. Germline CDR1 reads MGHRA; CDR2 reads YSYEKL. The CDR3 has 15 residues. The CDR3 here is CDSNQGRQGAYEQYF. DNA of the CDR3: TGCGACAGCAACCAAGGCAGACAGGGGGCCTACGAGCAGTACTTC.

The V call is TRBV18, the J call TRBJ2-5; D is possibly TRBD2 (6 bases). The CDR3 consists of 16 residues. Germline V gene sequence: CDR1 KGHSH, CDR2 LQKENI. Trimming pared 3 bases from V and 3 bases from J, leaving 17 bases between. DNA for the CDR3: TGTGCCAGCTCACCGAACCCCGGGACTGGAGAAGAGACCCAGTACTTC. This encodes CASSPNPGTGEETQYF.

This rearrangement joins TRBV5-1 to TRBJ1-2; maybe TRBD1 (6 bases). The length of the CDR3 is 15 residues. From germline, CDR1 is SGHRS and CDR2 YFSETQ. V was clipped by 4 bases and J by 4 bases, with 17 bases between them. CDR3 DNA: TGCGCCAGCAGCACTGGGGGGGCGCAGAGCTATGGCTACACCTTC. Translation: CASSTGGAQSYGYTF.

This clonotype was seen only once. V usage is TRBV7-2 and J usage is TRBJ2-7, with 14 bases fitting TRBD2. Germline V gives CDR1 SGHTA, CDR2 FQGNSA. The ends lost 4 bases at V and 7 bases at J; junction bases unmatched: 18. The CDR3 runs to 19 residues. CDR3: CASSSPPGTSGRGNNEQYF. CDR3 DNA sequence: TGTGCCAGCAGCTCTCCCCCTGGGACTAGCGGGAGAGGGAACAATGAGCAGTACTTC.